This T cell receptor beta chain was sequenced during a study of cytomegalovirus exposure and HLA in healthy donors. Produced via immunoSEQ multiplex PCR; TCRdb's table is partial and in-frame only. The data show some 150,000 clones, 85% to 95% seen once. Between the trimmed V and J ends, which lost 3 bases and 15 bases, there was a span of 12 bases. CDR1 is SQVTM, CDR2 ANQGSEA, per germline. This CDR3 is built from 10 residues. Sequencing was done on a sample of PBMCs. The gene calls are TRBV29-1 and TRBJ2-1; a weak D match, TRBD2 (6 bases). This TCR derives from a man aged 18-30 years in good health and CMV-seropositive. The CDR3 DNA follows: TGCAGCGTTGATGACGGGAGACGGTTCTTC. As protein: CSVDDGRRFF.